These T cell receptor beta chains were read from a single sample in a study of Graves' ophthalmopathy and Graves' hyperthyroidism. TCRdb passed the multiplex PCR reads through MiXCR, listing each CDR3 protein once. The table has about 370,000 distinct CDR3 sequences, approximately 20% seen once; the top ten hold around 1.4%. Sequenced input: peripheral blood. The receptors were sampled from a woman aged 18-29 years with Graves' ophthalmopathy. Each CDR3 is given with its conserved first and last residue. The D gene is left open where the match is weak. The size of a clone is reported for some rows only, either as once, few or many, or as a class for expanded clones.

abundance	v_gene	j_gene	d_gene	CDR3aa	CDR3nt
many	TRBV20-1	TRBJ1-1	TRBD1	CSAPRQGSTEAFF	TGCAGTGCTCCCCGACAGGGTAGCACTGAAGCTTTCTTT
few	TRBV12-5	TRBJ1-3	.	CASGLQTGEGRAASGNTIYF	TGTGCTAGTGGTTTGCAGACGGGGGAGGGCAGGGCCGCTTCTGGAAACACCATATATTTT
many	TRBV20-1	TRBJ2-7	TRBD2	CSARVTSGRAYEQYF	TGCAGTGCTAGAGTGACTAGCGGGAGGGCTTACGAGCAGTACTTC
.	TRBV12-3/TRBV12-4	TRBJ1-2	TRBD1	CASNLRDSDGYTF	TGTGCCAGCAACCTCCGGGACAGTGATGGCTACACCTTC
.	TRBV6-5	TRBJ1-2	.	CASSSVGAGSANYGYTF	TGTGCCAGCAGTTCCGTCGGGGCAGGGTCTGCTAACTATGGCTACACCTTC
many	TRBV12-3/TRBV12-4	TRBJ1-5	.	CASSIRGKDQPQHF	TGTGCCAGCAGTATCAGGGGTAAGGACCAGCCCCAGCATTTT
.	TRBV7-8	TRBJ2-2	.	CASSEGGVWAGELFF	TGTGCCAGCAGCGAAGGCGGGGTTTGGGCCGGGGAGCTGTTTTTT
many	TRBV29-1	TRBJ2-7	.	CSVCQASYEQYF	TGCAGCGTTTGCCAGGCGTCCTACGAGCAGTACTTC
.	TRBV27	TRBJ1-5	.	CASSLSVGMGNQPQHF	TGTGCCAGCAGTTTATCGGTGGGAATGGGCAATCAGCCCCAGCATTTT
many	TRBV6-2/TRBV6-3	TRBJ2-6	.	CASSYSWGAGANVLTF	TGTGCCAGCAGTTACTCATGGGGAGCCGGGGCCAACGTCCTGACTTTC
many	TRBV6-2/TRBV6-3	TRBJ2-2	.	CASTLGAMDTGELFF	TGTGCCAGCACCCTAGGGGCCATGGACACCGGGGAGCTGTTTTTT
many	TRBV11-2	TRBJ1-1	.	CASSPRSTEAFF	TGTGCCAGCAGCCCAAGGAGCACTGAAGCTTTCTTT
many	TRBV12-3/TRBV12-4	TRBJ1-1	.	CASSLSAGNTEAFF	TGTGCCAGCAGTTTATCTGCCGGGAACACTGAAGCTTTCTTT
many	TRBV30	TRBJ1-5	.	CAWGDGGNQPQHF	TGTGCCTGGGGGGACGGAGGCAATCAGCCCCAGCATTTT
.	TRBV11-2	TRBJ1-4	.	CASSGDPTNEKLFF	TGTGCCAGCAGCGGAGACCCAACTAATGAAAAACTGTTTTTT